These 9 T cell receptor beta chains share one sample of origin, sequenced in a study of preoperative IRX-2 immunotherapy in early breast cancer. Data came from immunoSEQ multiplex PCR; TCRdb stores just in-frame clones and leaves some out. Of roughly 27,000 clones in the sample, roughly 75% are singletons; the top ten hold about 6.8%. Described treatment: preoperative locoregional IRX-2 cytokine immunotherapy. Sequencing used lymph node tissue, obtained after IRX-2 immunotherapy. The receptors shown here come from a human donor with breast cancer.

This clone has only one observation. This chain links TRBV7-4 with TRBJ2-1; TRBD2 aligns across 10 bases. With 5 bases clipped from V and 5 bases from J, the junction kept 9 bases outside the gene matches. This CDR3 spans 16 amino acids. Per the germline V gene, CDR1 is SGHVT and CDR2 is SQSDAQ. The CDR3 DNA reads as TGTGCCAGCAGCGCATACCTCCTAGCGGGAGACAATGAGCAGTTCTTC. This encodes CASSAYLLAGDNEQFF. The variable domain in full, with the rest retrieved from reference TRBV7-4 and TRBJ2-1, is GAGVSQSPRYKVAKRGRDVALRCDSISGHVTLYWYRQTLGQGSEVLTYSQSDAQRDKSGRPSGRFSAERPERSVSTLKIQRTEQGDSAVYLCASSAYLLAGDNEQFFGPGTRLTVL.

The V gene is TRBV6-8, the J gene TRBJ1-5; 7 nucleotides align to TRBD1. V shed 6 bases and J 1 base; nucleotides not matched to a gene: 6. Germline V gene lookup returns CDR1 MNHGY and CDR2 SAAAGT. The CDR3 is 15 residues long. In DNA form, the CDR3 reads TGTGCCAGCAGGGCCCGGGACAGCAGCAATCAGCCCCAGCATTTT. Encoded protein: CASRARDSSNQPQHF.

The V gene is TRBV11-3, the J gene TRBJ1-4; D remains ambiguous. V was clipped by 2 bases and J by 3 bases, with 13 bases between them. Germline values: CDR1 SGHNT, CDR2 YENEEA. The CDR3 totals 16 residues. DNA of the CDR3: TGTGCCAGCAGCTTATCCGACTCGGCGGCTAATGAAAAACTGTTTTTT. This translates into CASSLSDSAANEKLFF. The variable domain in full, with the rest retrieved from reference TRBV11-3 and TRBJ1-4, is EAGVVQSPRYKIIEKKQPVAFWCNPISGHNTLYWYLQNLGQGPELLIRYENEEAVDDSQLPKDRFSAERLKGVDSTLKIQPAELGDSAVYLCASSLSDSAANEKLFFGSGTQLSVL.

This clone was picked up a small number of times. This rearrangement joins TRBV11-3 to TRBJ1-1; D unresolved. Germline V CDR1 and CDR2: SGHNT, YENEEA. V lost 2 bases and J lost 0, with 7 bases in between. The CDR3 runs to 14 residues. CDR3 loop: CASSLNNMNTEAFF. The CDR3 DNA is TGTGCCAGCAGCTTAAACAATATGAACACTGAAGCTTTCTTT.

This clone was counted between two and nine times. The DNA for the CDR3 is TGTGCCAGCAGCTCTACACAGACAGTCTATGGCTACACCTTC. This sequence encodes CASSSTQTVYGYTF. The gene calls are TRBV11-3 and TRBJ1-2; D may be TRBD1 (5 bases). Trimming cost V 4 bases and J 4 bases, with 13 bases left between them. The germline V gene has CDR1 SGHNT and CDR2 YENEEA. This CDR3 spans 14 amino acids.

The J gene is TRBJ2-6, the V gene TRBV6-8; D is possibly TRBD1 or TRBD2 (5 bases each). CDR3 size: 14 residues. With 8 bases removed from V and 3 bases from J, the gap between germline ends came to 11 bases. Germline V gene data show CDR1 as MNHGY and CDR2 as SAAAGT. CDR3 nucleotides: TGTGCCAGCTTATGGGGGAGTGGGGCCAACGTCCTGACTTTC. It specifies CASLWGSGANVLTF.

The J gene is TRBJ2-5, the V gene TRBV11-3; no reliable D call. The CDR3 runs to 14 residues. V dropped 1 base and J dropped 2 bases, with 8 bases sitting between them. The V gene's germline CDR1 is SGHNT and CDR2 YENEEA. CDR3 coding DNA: TGTGCCAGCAGCTTAGTCAACAGTCAAGAGACCCAGTACTTC. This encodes CASSLVNSQETQYF.

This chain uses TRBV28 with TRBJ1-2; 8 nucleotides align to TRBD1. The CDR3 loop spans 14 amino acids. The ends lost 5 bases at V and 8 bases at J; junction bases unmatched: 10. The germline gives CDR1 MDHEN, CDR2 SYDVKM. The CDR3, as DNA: TGTGCCAGCAGTGAGGGACAGGCAGGGGGCGGCTACACCTTC. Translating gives CASSEGQAGGGYTF.

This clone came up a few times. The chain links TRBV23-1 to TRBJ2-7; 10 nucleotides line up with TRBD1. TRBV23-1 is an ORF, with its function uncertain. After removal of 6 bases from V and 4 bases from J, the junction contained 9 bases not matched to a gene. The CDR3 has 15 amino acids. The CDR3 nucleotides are TGCGCCAGCAGCCAAGATAGGGGACAGGGGTACGAGCAGTACTTC. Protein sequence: CASSQDRGQGYEQYF.